This T cell receptor beta chain was sequenced in a study of monozygotic twins with inflammatory bowel disease. Per the germline V gene, CDR1 is MNHEY and CDR2 is SVGAGI. CDR3 size: 15 residues. The UMIs contained a 6-nucleotide sample barcode. They were added by template switching during cDNA synthesis. TCRdb reprocessed the 5' RACE reads and keeps a single row for each CDR3 protein, giving no DNA. The sample table includes some 190,000 distinct CDR3 sequences. The sample taken for sequencing was blood. The chain combines TRBV6-5 with TRBJ1-4; the D gene TCRdb calls, TRBD1, cannot be checked with no DNA. This sequence originates from a human donor with ulcerative colitis or Crohn's disease, or a healthy co-twin of an affected twin (not recorded which). The CDR3 protein is CASSFGIRDNEKLFF.